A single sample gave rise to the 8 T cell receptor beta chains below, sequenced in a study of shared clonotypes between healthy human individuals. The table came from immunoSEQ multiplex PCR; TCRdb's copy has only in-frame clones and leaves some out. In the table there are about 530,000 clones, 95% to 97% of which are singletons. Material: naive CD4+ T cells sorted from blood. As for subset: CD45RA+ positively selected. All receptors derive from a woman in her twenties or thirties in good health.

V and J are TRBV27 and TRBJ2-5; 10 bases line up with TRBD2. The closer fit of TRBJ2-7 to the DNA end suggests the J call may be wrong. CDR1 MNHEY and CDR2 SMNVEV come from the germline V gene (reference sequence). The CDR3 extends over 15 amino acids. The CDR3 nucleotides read TGTGCCAGCAGGGGTTCGGGACTAGCGAACTACGAGCAGTACTTC. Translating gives CASRGSGLANYEQYF.

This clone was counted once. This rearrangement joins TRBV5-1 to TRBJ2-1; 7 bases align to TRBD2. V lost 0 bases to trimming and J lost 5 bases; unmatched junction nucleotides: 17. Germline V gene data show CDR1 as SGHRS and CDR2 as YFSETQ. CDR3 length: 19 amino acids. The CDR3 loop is CASSLVRDLLGLADNEQFF. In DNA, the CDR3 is TGCGCCAGCAGCTTGGTTCGGGACCTCCTTGGGCTAGCGGACAATGAGCAGTTCTTC.

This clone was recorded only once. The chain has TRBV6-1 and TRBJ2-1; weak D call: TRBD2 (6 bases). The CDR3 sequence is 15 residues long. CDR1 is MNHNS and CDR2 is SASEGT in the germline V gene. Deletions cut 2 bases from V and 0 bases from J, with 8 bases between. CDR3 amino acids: CASSETGSSYNEQFF. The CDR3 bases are TGTGCCAGCAGTGAAACCGGGAGCTCCTACAATGAGCAGTTCTTC.

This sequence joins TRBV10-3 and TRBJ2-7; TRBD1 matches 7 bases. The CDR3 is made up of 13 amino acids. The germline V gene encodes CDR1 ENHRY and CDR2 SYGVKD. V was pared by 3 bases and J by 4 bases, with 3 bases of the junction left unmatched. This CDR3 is CAISEDRAYEQYF. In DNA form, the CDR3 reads TGTGCCATCAGTGAAGACAGGGCGTACGAGCAGTACTTC.

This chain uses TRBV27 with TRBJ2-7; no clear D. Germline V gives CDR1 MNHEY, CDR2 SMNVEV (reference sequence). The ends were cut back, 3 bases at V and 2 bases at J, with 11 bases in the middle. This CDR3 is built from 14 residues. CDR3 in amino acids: CASSFRAYAYEQYF. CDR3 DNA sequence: TGTGCCAGCAGTTTTAGGGCTTACGCCTACGAGCAGTACTTC.

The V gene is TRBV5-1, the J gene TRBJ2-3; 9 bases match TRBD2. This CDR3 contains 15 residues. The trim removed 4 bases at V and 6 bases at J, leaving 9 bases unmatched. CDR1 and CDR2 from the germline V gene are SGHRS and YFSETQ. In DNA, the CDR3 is TGCGCCAGCAGCCCGGGGACTAGCATTTCGGATACGCAGTATTTT. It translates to CASSPGTSISDTQYF. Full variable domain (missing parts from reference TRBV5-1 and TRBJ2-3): KAGVTQTPRYLIKTRGQQVTLSCSPISGHRSVSWYQQTPGQGLQFLFEYFSETQRNKGNFPGRFSGRQFSNSRSEMNVSTLELGDSALYLCASSPGTSISDTQYFGPGTRLTVL.

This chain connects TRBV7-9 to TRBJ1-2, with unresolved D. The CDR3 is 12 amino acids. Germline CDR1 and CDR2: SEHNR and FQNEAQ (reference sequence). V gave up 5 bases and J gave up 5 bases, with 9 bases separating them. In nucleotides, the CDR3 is TGTGCCAGCAGCCCGCAAGGGTATGGCTACACCTTC. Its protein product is CASSPQGYGYTF. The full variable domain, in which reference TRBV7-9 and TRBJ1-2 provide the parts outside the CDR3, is DTGVSQNPRHKITKRGQNVTFRCDPISEHNRLYWYRQTLGQGPEFLTYFQNEAQLEKSRLLSDRFSAERPKGSFSTLEIQRTEQGDSAMYLCASSPQGYGYTFGSGTRLTVV.

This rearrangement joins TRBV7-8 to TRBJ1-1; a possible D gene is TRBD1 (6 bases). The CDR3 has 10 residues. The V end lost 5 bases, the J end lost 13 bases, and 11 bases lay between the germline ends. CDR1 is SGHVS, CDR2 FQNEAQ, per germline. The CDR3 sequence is CASSPEGGFF. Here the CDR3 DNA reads TGTGCCAGCAGCCCCGAGGGGGGTTTCTTT.